These T cell receptor beta chains were read from a single sample in a study of shared clonotypes between healthy human individuals. Generated by immunoSEQ multiplex PCR, the TCRdb table keeps only in-frame clones and is missing some. The sample carries around 1.9 million clones, 80% to 95% recorded once. Sequencing was performed on naive CD8+ T cells from PBMCs. The receptor source for this set is a man aged 18 to 30 in good health. Some clones in this sample may be carry-over from other donors' samples. Both conserved end residues are part of each CDR3. D genes are given only for firm matches. A row's size may be missing; if present it is once, few, many or a size class.

d_gene	v_gene	abundance	j_gene	CDR3aa	CDR3nt
TRBD1	TRBV9	NA	TRBJ2-7	CASSSRQGAYEQYF	TGTGCCAGCAGCTCTCGACAGGGCGCCTACGAGCAGTACTTC
TRBD1	TRBV28	NA	TRBJ1-1	CANKPRQGATEAFF	TGTGCCAACAAACCCCGACAGGGTGCCACTGAAGCTTTCTTT
NA	TRBV6-5	NA	TRBJ1-1	CASNHHRMNTEAFF	TGTGCCAGCAACCACCACAGGATGAACACTGAAGCTTTCTTT
NA	TRBV5-6	NA	TRBJ2-5	CASRPQGIWETQYF	TGTGCCAGCAGACCTCAGGGGATTTGGGAGACCCAGTACTTC
TRBD2	TRBV11-2	NA	TRBJ2-7	CASNQLAAKHYEQYF	TGTGCCAGCAACCAACTAGCGGCGAAACACTACGAGCAGTACTTC
NA	TRBV27	once	TRBJ1-5	CASSLTADQPQHF	TGTGCCAGCAGTCTGACGGCGGATCAGCCCCAGCATTTT
NA	TRBV29-1	NA	TRBJ2-7	CSAREPLSYEQYF	TGCAGCGCCCGGGAACCCCTCTCCTACGAGCAGTACTTC
NA	TRBV7-8	NA	TRBJ1-1	CASSLGWQRDTEAFF	TGTGCCAGCAGCTTAGGTTGGCAGCGAGACACTGAAGCTTTCTTT
TRBD1	TRBV5-1	NA	TRBJ1-1	CASSLSQGIMNTEAFF	TGCGCCAGCAGCCTATCACAGGGGATCATGAACACTGAAGCTTTCTTT
NA	TRBV4-1	NA	TRBJ2-7	CASSQVGGPDEQYF	TGCGCCAGCAGCCAAGTCGGGGGGCCCGACGAGCAGTACTTC
NA	TRBV7-8	NA	TRBJ2-1	CASSPYGKDNEQFF	TGTGCCAGCAGCCCATATGGGAAGGACAATGAGCAGTTCTTC
TRBD1	TRBV10-2	once	TRBJ1-3	CASSAEPGQRSGNTIYF	TGCGCCAGCAGCGCGGAGCCGGGACAGCGGTCTGGAAACACCATATATTTT
NA	TRBV27	NA	TRBJ2-7	CATRDGYPYEQYF	TGTGCCACCAGGGACGGCTACCCTTACGAGCAGTACTTC
NA	TRBV4-1	NA	TRBJ1-6	CASSPTGFGSPLHF	TGCGCCAGCAGCCCGACAGGTTTTGGTTCACCCCTCCACTTT
NA	TRBV7-2	NA	TRBJ2-5	CASSLGGGGWAETQYF	TGTGCCAGCAGCTTAGGTGGGGGGGGCTGGGCGGAGACCCAGTACTTC
NA	TRBV6-5	NA	TRBJ2-7	CASSPGRNYEQYF	TGTGCCAGCAGTCCTGGACGAAACTACGAGCAGTACTTC
TRBD2	TRBV10-3	NA	TRBJ2-1	CAISETTSGSRNEQFF	TGTGCCATCAGTGAGACGACTAGCGGGAGTAGGAATGAGCAGTTCTTC
TRBD2	TRBV2	NA	TRBJ2-7	CASSGDSGRDLLEQYF	TGTGCCAGCAGTGGGGATAGCGGGAGGGATCTCCTCGAGCAGTACTTC
NA	TRBV6-4	NA	TRBJ2-1	CASSDSMRADNEQFF	TGTGCCAGCAGTGACTCTATGAGGGCGGACAATGAGCAGTTCTTC
NA	TRBV5-1	few	TRBJ2-6	CASSPSRGANVLTF	TGCGCCAGCAGCCCTTCTCGTGGGGCCAACGTCCTGACTTTC
NA	TRBV4-3	NA	TRBJ1-1	CASSQGGNTEAFF	TGCGCCAGCAGCCAGGGTGGGAACACTGAAGCTTTCTTT
TRBD1	TRBV11-2	NA	TRBJ1-1	CASSHRTGKNTEAFF	TGTGCCAGCAGCCACAGGACAGGAAAAAACACTGAAGCTTTCTTT
TRBD2	TRBV6-4	NA	TRBJ2-3	CASSPSPLAGDVDTQYF	TGTGCCAGCAGTCCTTCCCCACTAGCGGGAGATGTGGATACGCAGTATTTT
NA	TRBV28	NA	TRBJ2-7	CASSFPPAGTYEQYF	TGTGCCAGCAGTTTCCCCCCCGCAGGTACCTACGAGCAGTACTTC
TRBD1	TRBV27	NA	TRBJ1-4	CASSLVGTDGKLFF	TGTGCCAGCAGTTTAGTAGGGACAGACGGAAAACTGTTTTTT
NA	TRBV28	NA	TRBJ1-1	CASSLFRGVSTEAFF	TGTGCCAGCAGTTTATTTCGGGGCGTGAGCACTGAAGCTTTCTTT
TRBD2	TRBV5-1	once	TRBJ2-1	CASSILEREGTNEQFF	TGCGCCAGCAGCATACTAGAGCGGGAGGGCACAAATGAGCAGTTCTTC
TRBD2	TRBV5-4	NA	TRBJ2-7	CASSSGLAGTGYEQYF	TGTGCCAGCAGCTCGGGACTAGCGGGAACGGGGTACGAGCAGTACTTC
NA	TRBV9	NA	TRBJ1-2	CASSGAVGYTF	TGTGCCAGCAGCGGGGCGGTGGGCTACACCTTC
NA	TRBV7-9	NA	TRBJ2-7	CASSLPPLSYEQYF	TGTGCCAGCAGCTTGCCACCACTCTCCTACGAGCAGTACTTC
NA	TRBV9	NA	TRBJ1-2	CASSVDAGHYGYTF	TGTGCCAGCAGCGTAGATGCAGGACACTATGGCTACACCTTC
NA	TRBV19	NA	TRBJ2-7	CASSMYHPGPYEQYF	TGTGCCAGTAGTATGTATCATCCCGGCCCCTACGAGCAGTACTTC
TRBD1	TRBV13	NA	TRBJ2-3	CASSPGQGADTQYF	TGTGCCAGCAGCCCGGGACAGGGGGCAGATACGCAGTATTTT
TRBD1	TRBV19	NA	TRBJ1-2	CASSVWDRANYGYTF	TGTGCCAGTAGTGTCTGGGACAGAGCTAACTATGGCTACACCTTC
TRBD1	TRBV4-3	NA	TRBJ2-7	CASSGRDRGDEQYF	TGCGCCAGCAGCGGTCGGGACAGGGGGGACGAGCAGTACTTC
TRBD1	TRBV6-5	once	TRBJ1-2	CASSKDRVYGYTF	TGTGCCAGCAGCAAGGACAGGGTATATGGCTACACCTTC
TRBD2	TRBV13	NA	TRBJ2-7	CASSWRTSGGYEQYF	TGTGCCAGCAGCTGGCGGACTAGCGGAGGCTACGAGCAGTACTTC
TRBD1	TRBV27	NA	TRBJ2-2	CASSFIQGMGTGELFF	TGTGCCAGCAGTTTCATACAGGGGATGGGGACCGGGGAGCTGTTTTTT
NA	TRBV7-9	NA	TRBJ2-7	CASSFRDEQYF	TGTGCCAGCAGCTTTAGGGACGAGCAGTACTTC
TRBD2	TRBV4-3	NA	TRBJ2-2	CASSPTSGSWTGELFF	TGCGCCAGCAGCCCTACTAGCGGGAGTTGGACCGGGGAGCTGTTTTTT
NA	TRBV27	NA	TRBJ1-5	CASSFRAYNQPQHF	TGTGCCAGCAGTTTCAGGGCCTACAATCAGCCCCAGCATTTT
NA	TRBV12-1	NA	TRBJ1-2	CASSFINYGYTF	TGTGCCAGCAGCTTTATTAACTATGGCTACACCTTC
TRBD1	TRBV7-8	once	TRBJ2-2	CASSFGQGFSGELFF	TGTGCCAGCAGCTTTGGACAGGGTTTCTCCGGGGAGCTGTTTTTT
TRBD1	TRBV5-6	NA	TRBJ1-1	CASSPDRGMNTEAFF	TGTGCCAGCAGTCCGGACAGGGGGATGAACACTGAAGCTTTCTTT